Listed below are T cell receptor beta chains from one sample, sequenced in a study of T cell responses to AZD1222 COVID-19 vaccine. The assay was immunoSEQ multiplex PCR, and TCRdb's table has in-frame clones only and misses some. The top ten clones hold 4% to 5.5% of a sample with under 150,000 clones, about 93% of them seen once. The specimen comprised peripheral blood, sampled on day 0 of AZD1222 vaccination. Receptor source: an adult in good health. Both conserved end residues are part of each CDR3. The D gene is left open where the match is weak.

j_call: TRBJ2-7; d_call: -; v_call: TRBV30; cdr3_aa: CAWSGTSYEQYF
j_call: TRBJ1-1; d_call: TRBD1; v_call: TRBV7-2; cdr3_aa: CASSLRLQGGTEAFF
j_call: TRBJ2-4; d_call: -; v_call: TRBV11-1; cdr3_aa: CASSQMRVGNIQYF
j_call: TRBJ2-3; d_call: TRBD2; v_call: TRBV6-2/TRBV6-3; cdr3_aa: CASSMGLAGGIEDTQYF
j_call: TRBJ2-7; d_call: -; v_call: TRBV4-2; cdr3_aa: CASSQAKGPSYEQYF
j_call: TRBJ1-6; d_call: -; v_call: TRBV6-6; cdr3_aa: CASSYGQGSSPLHF
j_call: TRBJ1-1; d_call: -; v_call: TRBV18; cdr3_aa: CASSPLDSTNTEAFF
j_call: TRBJ2-2; d_call: -; v_call: TRBV6-2/TRBV6-3; cdr3_aa: CASSYLGTGELFF
j_call: TRBJ2-7; d_call: -; v_call: TRBV4-3; cdr3_aa: CASSQELVGASYEQYF
j_call: TRBJ1-6; d_call: TRBD1; v_call: TRBV4-3; cdr3_aa: CASSPSGQGASPLHF
j_call: TRBJ1-1; d_call: -; v_call: TRBV5-1; cdr3_aa: CASSGWEPNTEAFF
j_call: TRBJ2-3; d_call: -; v_call: TRBV4-1; cdr3_aa: CASSHVQQAGTDTQYF
j_call: TRBJ2-5; d_call: -; v_call: TRBV7-9; cdr3_aa: CASSLRWETQYF
j_call: TRBJ1-4; d_call: -; v_call: TRBV5-1; cdr3_aa: CASSLWGGANEKLFF
j_call: TRBJ1-6; d_call: -; v_call: TRBV4-1; cdr3_aa: CASTPHGTDNSPLHF
j_call: TRBJ2-1; d_call: TRBD2; v_call: TRBV2; cdr3_aa: CASSERGGSYNEQFF
j_call: TRBJ1-3; d_call: -; v_call: TRBV4-3; cdr3_aa: CASSQGRSSAHQGNTIYF
j_call: TRBJ1-1; d_call: TRBD1; v_call: TRBV18; cdr3_aa: CASSPQDRVGTEAFF
j_call: TRBJ2-3; d_call: -; v_call: TRBV24-1; cdr3_aa: CATRDGLTDTQYF
j_call: TRBJ1-5; d_call: TRBD1; v_call: TRBV5-4; cdr3_aa: CASSLDRGANNQPQHF
j_call: TRBJ2-3; d_call: TRBD1; v_call: TRBV6-5; cdr3_aa: CASRPEGALSDTQYF
j_call: TRBJ2-7; d_call: TRBD2; v_call: TRBV6-5; cdr3_aa: CASSSPGLGHYEQYF
j_call: TRBJ1-1; d_call: -; v_call: TRBV9; cdr3_aa: CASSVDVELLNTEAFF
j_call: TRBJ1-5; d_call: TRBD1; v_call: TRBV7-8; cdr3_aa: CASSSGTGSQPQHF
j_call: TRBJ2-7; d_call: -; v_call: TRBV28; cdr3_aa: CASRAPSNYEQYF
j_call: TRBJ1-4; d_call: TRBD1; v_call: TRBV7-9; cdr3_aa: CASSLLRGHDEKLFF
j_call: TRBJ1-4; d_call: -; v_call: TRBV10-2; cdr3_aa: CASSEIEGEKLFF
j_call: TRBJ1-5; d_call: TRBD1; v_call: TRBV7-9; cdr3_aa: CASSLEGTVAQHF
j_call: TRBJ1-1; d_call: -; v_call: TRBV29-1; cdr3_aa: CSVSFGAFF
j_call: TRBJ2-2; d_call: TRBD2; v_call: TRBV10-3; cdr3_aa: CAISEREGNTGELFF
j_call: TRBJ1-3; d_call: -; v_call: TRBV3-1/TRBV3-2; cdr3_aa: CASSRTVSSGNTIYF
j_call: TRBJ2-7; d_call: -; v_call: TRBV10-2; cdr3_aa: CASSEAGRLAYEQYF
j_call: TRBJ2-5; d_call: TRBD1; v_call: TRBV19; cdr3_aa: CASARGQGEETQYF
j_call: TRBJ1-3; d_call: -; v_call: TRBV7-9; cdr3_aa: CAINSGNTIYF
j_call: TRBJ1-6; d_call: TRBD1; v_call: TRBV25-1; cdr3_aa: CASSDRGNSPLHF
j_call: TRBJ1-5; d_call: -; v_call: TRBV19; cdr3_aa: CASSIVPSLHWGNQPQHF
j_call: TRBJ2-2; d_call: -; v_call: TRBV7-2; cdr3_aa: CASSPHAPRFLNTGELFF
j_call: TRBJ2-3; d_call: -; v_call: TRBV5-4; cdr3_aa: CASSFPGMGTDTQYF
j_call: TRBJ1-4; d_call: -; v_call: TRBV5-1; cdr3_aa: CASSLTQGRADEKLFF
j_call: TRBJ2-3; d_call: TRBD2; v_call: TRBV6-2/TRBV6-3; cdr3_aa: CASSSSGGFRDTQYF
j_call: TRBJ2-1; d_call: TRBD2; v_call: TRBV29-1; cdr3_aa: CSVAAGTTQTPSYNEQFF
j_call: TRBJ2-3; d_call: TRBD2; v_call: TRBV4-1; cdr3_aa: CASSLRLAGETDTQYF
j_call: TRBJ2-1; d_call: -; v_call: TRBV28; cdr3_aa: CASSFTGVNEQFF
j_call: TRBJ1-2; d_call: TRBD1; v_call: TRBV5-8; cdr3_aa: CASSLGQVLYGYTF
j_call: TRBJ2-1; d_call: -; v_call: TRBV18; cdr3_aa: CASSPGEGYNEQFF
j_call: TRBJ2-1; d_call: -; v_call: TRBV7-9; cdr3_aa: CASSQSAGYNEQFF
j_call: TRBJ2-7; d_call: -; v_call: TRBV10-3; cdr3_aa: CASGLAYEQYF
j_call: TRBJ1-1; d_call: TRBD1; v_call: TRBV7-9; cdr3_aa: CASSTGTGTSFF
j_call: TRBJ2-2; d_call: -; v_call: TRBV6-2/TRBV6-3; cdr3_aa: CASSYRMGLALNTGELFF
j_call: TRBJ2-1; d_call: TRBD2; v_call: TRBV3-1/TRBV3-2; cdr3_aa: CASSQRLASYNEQFF
j_call: TRBJ2-1; d_call: TRBD1; v_call: TRBV18; cdr3_aa: CASAGQGDNEQFF
j_call: TRBJ2-3; d_call: TRBD1; v_call: TRBV15; cdr3_aa: CATSRLQGGWGTDTQYF
j_call: TRBJ2-7; d_call: TRBD2; v_call: TRBV4-2; cdr3_aa: CASSQEASGRYEQYF
j_call: TRBJ2-3; d_call: TRBD2; v_call: TRBV2; cdr3_aa: CASSEGGRGVTQYF
j_call: TRBJ1-5; d_call: -; v_call: TRBV6-1; cdr3_aa: CASSDAGINQPQHF
j_call: TRBJ1-3; d_call: TRBD1; v_call: TRBV5-6; cdr3_aa: CASAGGPGNTIYF
j_call: TRBJ2-7; d_call: -; v_call: TRBV28; cdr3_aa: CASSPRDPARDEQYF